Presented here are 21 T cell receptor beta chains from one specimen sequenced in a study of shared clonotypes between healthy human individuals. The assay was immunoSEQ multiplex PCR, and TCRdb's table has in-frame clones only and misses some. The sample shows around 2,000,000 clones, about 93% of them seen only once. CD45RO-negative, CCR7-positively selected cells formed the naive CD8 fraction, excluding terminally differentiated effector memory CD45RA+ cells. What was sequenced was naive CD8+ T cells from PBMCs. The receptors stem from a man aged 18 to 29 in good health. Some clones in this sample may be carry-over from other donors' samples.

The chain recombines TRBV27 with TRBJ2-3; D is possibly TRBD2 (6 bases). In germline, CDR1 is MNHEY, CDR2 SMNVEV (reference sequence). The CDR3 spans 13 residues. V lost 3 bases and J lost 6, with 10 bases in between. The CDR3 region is CASSFFREDTQYF. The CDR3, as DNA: TGTGCCAGCAGTTTTTTCCGGGAGGATACGCAGTATTTT.

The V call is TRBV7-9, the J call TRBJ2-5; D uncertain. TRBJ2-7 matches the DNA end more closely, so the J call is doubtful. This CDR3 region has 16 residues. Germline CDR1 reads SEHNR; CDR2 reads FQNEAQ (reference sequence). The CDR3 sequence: CASSSDRAQDVYEQYF. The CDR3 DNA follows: TGTGCCAGCAGTTCCGACCGAGCCCAAGACGTTTACGAGCAGTACTTC.

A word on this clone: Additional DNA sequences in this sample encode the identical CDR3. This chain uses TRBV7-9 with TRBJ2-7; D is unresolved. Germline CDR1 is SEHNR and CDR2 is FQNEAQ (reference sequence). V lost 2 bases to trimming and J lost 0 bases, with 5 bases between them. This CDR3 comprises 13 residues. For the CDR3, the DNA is TGTGCCAGCAGCTTATCAGTCTCCTACGAGCAGTACTTC. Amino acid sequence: CASSLSVSYEQYF.

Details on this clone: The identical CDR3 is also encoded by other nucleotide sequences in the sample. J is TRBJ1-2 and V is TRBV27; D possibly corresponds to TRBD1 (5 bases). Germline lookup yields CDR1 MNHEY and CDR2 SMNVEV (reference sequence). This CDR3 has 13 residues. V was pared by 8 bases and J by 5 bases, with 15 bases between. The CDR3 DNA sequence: TGTGCCAGCTCCCCGGGGACGCCGTATGGCTACACCTTC. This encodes CASSPGTPYGYTF.

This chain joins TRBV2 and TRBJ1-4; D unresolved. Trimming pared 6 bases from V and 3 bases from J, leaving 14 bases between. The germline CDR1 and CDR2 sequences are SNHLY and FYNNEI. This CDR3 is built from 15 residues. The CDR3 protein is CASSHLLESNEKLFF. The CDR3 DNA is TGTGCCAGCAGCCACCTCCTGGAATCTAATGAAAAACTGTTTTTT.

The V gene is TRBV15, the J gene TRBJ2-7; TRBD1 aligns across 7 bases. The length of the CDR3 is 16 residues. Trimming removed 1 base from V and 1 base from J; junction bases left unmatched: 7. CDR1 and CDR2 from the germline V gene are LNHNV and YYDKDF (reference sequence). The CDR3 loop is CATSRGPTGLSYEQYF. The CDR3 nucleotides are TGTGCCACCAGCAGAGGTCCGACAGGGCTATCCTACGAGCAGTACTTC.

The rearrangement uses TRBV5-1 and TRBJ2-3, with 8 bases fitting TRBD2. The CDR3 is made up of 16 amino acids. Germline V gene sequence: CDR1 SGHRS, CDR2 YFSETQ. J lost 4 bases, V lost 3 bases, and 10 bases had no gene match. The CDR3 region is CASSSNSGIGADTQYF. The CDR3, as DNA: TGCGCCAGCAGCTCCAATAGCGGGATCGGGGCAGATACGCAGTATTTT.

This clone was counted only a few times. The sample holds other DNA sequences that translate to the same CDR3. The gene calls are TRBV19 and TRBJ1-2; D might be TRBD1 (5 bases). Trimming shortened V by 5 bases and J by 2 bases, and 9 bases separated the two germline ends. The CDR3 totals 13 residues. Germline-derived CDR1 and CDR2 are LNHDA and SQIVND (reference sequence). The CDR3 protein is CASSETANYGYTF. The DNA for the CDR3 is TGTGCCAGTAGTGAGACAGCCAACTATGGCTACACCTTC.

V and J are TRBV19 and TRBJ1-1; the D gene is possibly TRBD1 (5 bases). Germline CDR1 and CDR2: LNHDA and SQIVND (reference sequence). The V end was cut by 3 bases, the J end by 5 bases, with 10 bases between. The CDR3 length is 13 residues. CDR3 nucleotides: TGTGCCAGTAGTATCACGACAGTAACTGAAGCTTTCTTT. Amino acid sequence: CASSITTVTEAFF.

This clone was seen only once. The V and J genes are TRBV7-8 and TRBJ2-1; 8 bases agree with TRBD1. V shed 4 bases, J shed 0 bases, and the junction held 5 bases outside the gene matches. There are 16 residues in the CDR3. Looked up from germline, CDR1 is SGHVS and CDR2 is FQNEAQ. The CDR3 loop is CASSYSGTGSYNEQFF. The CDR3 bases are TGTGCCAGCAGCTATTCCGGGACAGGCTCCTACAATGAGCAGTTCTTC.

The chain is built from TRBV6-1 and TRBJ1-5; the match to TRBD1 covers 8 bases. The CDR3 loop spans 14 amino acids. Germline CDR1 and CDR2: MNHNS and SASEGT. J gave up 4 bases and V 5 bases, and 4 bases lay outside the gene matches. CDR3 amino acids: CASSIRTGNQPQHF. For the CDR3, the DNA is TGTGCCAGCAGTATCCGGACAGGGAATCAGCCCCAGCATTTT.

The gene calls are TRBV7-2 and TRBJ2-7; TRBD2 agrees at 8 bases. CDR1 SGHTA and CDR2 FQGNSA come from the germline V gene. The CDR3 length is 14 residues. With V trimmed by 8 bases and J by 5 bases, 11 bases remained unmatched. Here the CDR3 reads CASPPGREADEQYF. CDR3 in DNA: TGTGCCAGCCCTCCGGGGCGGGAGGCGGACGAGCAGTACTTC.

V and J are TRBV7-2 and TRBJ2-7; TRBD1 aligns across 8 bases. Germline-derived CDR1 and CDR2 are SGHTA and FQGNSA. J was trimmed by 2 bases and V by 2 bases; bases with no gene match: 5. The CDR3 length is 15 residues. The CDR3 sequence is CASSLLGTGPYEQYF. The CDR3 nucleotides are TGTGCCAGCAGCTTACTTGGGACAGGACCCTACGAGCAGTACTTC.

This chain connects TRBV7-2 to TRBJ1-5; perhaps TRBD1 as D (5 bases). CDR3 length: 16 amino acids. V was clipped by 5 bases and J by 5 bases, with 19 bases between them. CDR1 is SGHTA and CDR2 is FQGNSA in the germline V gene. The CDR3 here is CASSLGRQGGDQPQHF. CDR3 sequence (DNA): TGTGCCAGCAGCCTTGGGAGGCAGGGAGGGGATCAGCCCCAGCATTTT.

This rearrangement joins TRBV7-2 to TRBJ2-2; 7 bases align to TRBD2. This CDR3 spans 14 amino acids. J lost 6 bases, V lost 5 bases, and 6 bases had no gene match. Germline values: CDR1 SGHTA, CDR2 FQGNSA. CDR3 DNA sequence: TGTGCCAGCAGCGAACGCGGGAGACCCGGGGAGCTGTTTTTT. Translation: CASSERGRPGELFF. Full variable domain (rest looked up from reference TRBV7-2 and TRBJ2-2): GAGVSQSPSNKVTEKGKDVELRCDPISGHTALYWYRQSLGQGLEFLIYFQGNSAPDKSGLPSDRFSAERTGGSVSTLTIQRTQQEDSAVYLCASSERGRPGELFFGEGSRLTVL.

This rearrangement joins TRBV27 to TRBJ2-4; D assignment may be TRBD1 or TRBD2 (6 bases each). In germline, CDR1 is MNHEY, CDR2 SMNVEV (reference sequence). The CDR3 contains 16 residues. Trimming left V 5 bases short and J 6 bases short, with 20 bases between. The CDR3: CASSPSPPGGGNIQYF. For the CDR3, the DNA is TGTGCCAGCAGTCCCAGTCCCCCCGGAGGGGGAAACATTCAGTACTTC.

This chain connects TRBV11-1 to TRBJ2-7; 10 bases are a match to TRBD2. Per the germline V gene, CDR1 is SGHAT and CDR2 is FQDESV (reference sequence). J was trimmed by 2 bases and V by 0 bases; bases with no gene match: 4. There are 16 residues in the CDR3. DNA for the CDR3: TGTGCCAGCAGCTTAGCGCCTAGCGGGAGTACCTACGAGCAGTACTTC. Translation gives CASSLAPSGSTYEQYF.

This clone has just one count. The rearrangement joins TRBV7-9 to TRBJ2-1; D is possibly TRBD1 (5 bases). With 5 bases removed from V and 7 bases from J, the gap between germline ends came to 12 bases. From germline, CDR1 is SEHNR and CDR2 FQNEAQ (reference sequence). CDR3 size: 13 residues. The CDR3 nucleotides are TGTGCCAGCAGCGCTACAGGTCCGAATGAGCAGTTCTTC. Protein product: CASSATGPNEQFF.

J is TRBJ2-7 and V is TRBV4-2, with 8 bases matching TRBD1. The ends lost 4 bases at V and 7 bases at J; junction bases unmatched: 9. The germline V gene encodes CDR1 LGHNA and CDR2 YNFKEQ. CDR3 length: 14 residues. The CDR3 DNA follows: TGTGCCAGCAGCCCGACAGGGGTCGGGGGTGAGCAGTACTTC. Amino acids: CASSPTGVGGEQYF.

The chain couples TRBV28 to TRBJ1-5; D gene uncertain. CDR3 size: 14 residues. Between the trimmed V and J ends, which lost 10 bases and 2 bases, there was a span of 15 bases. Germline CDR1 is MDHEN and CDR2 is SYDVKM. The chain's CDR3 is CATGAGPGNQPQHF. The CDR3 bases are TGTGCCACCGGAGCCGGACCGGGCAATCAGCCCCAGCATTTT.

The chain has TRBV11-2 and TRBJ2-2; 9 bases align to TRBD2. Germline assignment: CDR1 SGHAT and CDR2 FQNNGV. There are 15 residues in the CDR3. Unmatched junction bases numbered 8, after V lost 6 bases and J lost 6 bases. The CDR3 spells CASSYGGRAAGELFF. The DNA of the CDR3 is TGTGCCAGCAGTTACGGCGGGAGGGCCGCCGGGGAGCTGTTTTTT.